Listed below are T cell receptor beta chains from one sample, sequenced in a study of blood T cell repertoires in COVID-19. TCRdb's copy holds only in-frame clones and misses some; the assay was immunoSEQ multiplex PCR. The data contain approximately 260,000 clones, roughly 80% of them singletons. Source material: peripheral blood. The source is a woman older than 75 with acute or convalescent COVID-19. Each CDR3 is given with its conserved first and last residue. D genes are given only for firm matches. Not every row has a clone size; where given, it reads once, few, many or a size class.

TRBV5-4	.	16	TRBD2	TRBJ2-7	CASSLSAGGTLYEQYF	TGTGCCAGCAGCTTGTCGGCGGGGGGGACTTTATACGAGCAGTACTTC
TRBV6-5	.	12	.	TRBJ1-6	CASSLSDSPLHF	TGTGCCAGCAGCCTTTCGGATTCACCCCTCCACTTT
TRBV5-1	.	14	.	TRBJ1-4	CASTVTGRDEKLFF	TGCGCCAGCACCGTGACAGGTCGAGATGAAAAACTGTTTTTT
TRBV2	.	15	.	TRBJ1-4	CASRPWTAGDEKLFF	TGTGCCAGCAGGCCCTGGACAGCGGGGGATGAAAAACTGTTTTTT
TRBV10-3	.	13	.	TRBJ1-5	CAISELASQPQHF	TGTGCCATCAGTGAGTTGGCCAGTCAGCCCCAGCATTTT
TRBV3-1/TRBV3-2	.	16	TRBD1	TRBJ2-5	CASTKRGGQGSETQYF	TGTGCCAGCACAAAACGGGGCGGACAGGGGTCGGAGACCCAGTACTTC
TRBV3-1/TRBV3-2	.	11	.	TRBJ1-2	CASSHTGIYTF	TGTGCCAGCAGCCACACAGGGATCTACACCTTC
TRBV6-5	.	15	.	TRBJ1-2	CASSYSTQGLGRYTF	TGTGCCAGCAGTTACTCGACGCAGGGGTTAGGCCGCTACACCTTC
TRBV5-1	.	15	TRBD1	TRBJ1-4	CATRATGVPNEKLFF	TGCGCCACCCGCGCTACAGGGGTTCCGAATGAAAAACTGTTTTTT
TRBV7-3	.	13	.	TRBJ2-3	CASSPGGSDTQYF	TGTGCCAGCAGCCCAGGGGGGTCCGATACGCAGTATTTT
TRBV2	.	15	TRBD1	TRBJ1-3	CASNPDRGSGNTIYF	TGTGCCAGCAATCCAGACAGGGGATCCGGAAACACCATATATTTT
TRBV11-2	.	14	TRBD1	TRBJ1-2	CASSPDRASSGYTF	TGTGCCAGCAGCCCCGACAGGGCGAGTAGCGGCTACACCTTC
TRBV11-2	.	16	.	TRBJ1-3	CASSLDSGGSGNTIYF	TGTGCCAGCAGCTTAGATAGCGGAGGATCTGGAAACACCATATATTTT
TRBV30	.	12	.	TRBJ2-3	CAWTSKGDTQYF	TGTGCCTGGACTAGTAAAGGAGATACGCAGTATTTT
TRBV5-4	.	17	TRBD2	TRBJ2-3	CASSLPGLAGSTDTQYF	TGTGCCAGCAGCTTACCGGGACTAGCGGGAAGCACAGATACGCAGTATTTT
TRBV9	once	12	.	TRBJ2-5	CASSPREETQYF	TGTGCCAGCAGTCCTAGGGAGGAGACCCAGTACTTC
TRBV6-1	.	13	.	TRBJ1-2	CASSEAVLRGYTF	TGTGCCAGCAGTGAAGCCGTCTTGCGGGGCTACACCTTC
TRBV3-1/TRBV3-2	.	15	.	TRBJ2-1	CASSSRGRSYNEQFF	TGTGCCAGCAGCTCCCGCGGCCGGTCCTACAATGAGCAGTTCTTC
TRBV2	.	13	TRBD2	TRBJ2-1	CASRGGDGSEQFF	TGTGCCAGCCGCGGGGGGGACGGGAGTGAGCAGTTCTTC
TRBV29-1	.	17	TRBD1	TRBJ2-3	CSVEGGPGTGSTDTQYF	TGCAGCGTTGAAGGGGGGCCCGGGACAGGAAGCACAGATACGCAGTATTTT
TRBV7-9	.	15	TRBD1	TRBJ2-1	CASSRMGQPGDEQFF	TGTGCCAGCAGCCGAATGGGACAGCCGGGCGATGAGCAGTTCTTC
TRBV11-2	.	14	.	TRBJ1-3	CASSSGGTGNTIYF	TGTGCCAGCAGCTCCGGCGGAACTGGAAACACCATATATTTT
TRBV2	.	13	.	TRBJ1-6	CASRGIYNSPLHF	TGTGCCAGCCGAGGAATATATAATTCACCCCTCCACTTT
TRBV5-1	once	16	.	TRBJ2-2	CASSLVTGSNTGELFF	TGCGCCAGCAGCTTGGTGACAGGATCGAACACCGGGGAGCTGTTTTTT
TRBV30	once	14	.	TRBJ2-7	CAWRAPGISYEQYF	TGTGCCTGGAGGGCCCCGGGGATCTCCTACGAGCAGTACTTC
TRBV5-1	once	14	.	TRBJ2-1	CASSLSRDNNEQFF	TGCGCCAGCAGCCTGAGCAGGGACAACAATGAGCAGTTCTTC
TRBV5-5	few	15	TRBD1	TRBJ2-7	CASSLVLGQGYEQYF	TGTGCCAGCAGCTTGGTACTCGGACAGGGCTACGAGCAGTACTTC
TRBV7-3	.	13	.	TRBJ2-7	CASSKGPSYEQYF	TGTGCCAGCAGCAAGGGGCCATCCTACGAGCAGTACTTC
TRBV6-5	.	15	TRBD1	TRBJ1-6	CASGYTGDDNSPLHF	TGTGCCAGCGGATATACAGGGGACGATAATTCACCCCTCCACTTT
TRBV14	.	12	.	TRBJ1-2	CANPRGGYGYTF	TGTGCCAACCCGAGGGGGGGATATGGCTACACCTTC
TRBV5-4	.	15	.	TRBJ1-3	CASSLKAGSGNTIYF	TGTGCCAGCAGCTTGAAGGCAGGCTCTGGAAACACCATATATTTT